This T cell receptor (beta chain) came from a study of blood T cell repertoires in COVID-19. TCRdb's copy holds only in-frame clones and misses some; the assay was immunoSEQ multiplex PCR. The sample shows about 240,000 clones, approximately 86% of them seen only once. The CDR3 totals 16 residues. The genes are TRBV21-1 and TRBJ2-4; whether TRBD2, the table's D call, matches the DNA was not checked. TRBV21-1 is deemed a pseudogene. What was sequenced was peripheral blood. This sequence originates from a man aged 60-69 years who had recovered from COVID-19. The CDR3 protein is CASSKDEFLAKNIQYF. In DNA form, the CDR3 reads TGTGCCAGCAGCAAAGATGAGTTCCTAGCCAAAAACATTCAGTACTTC.